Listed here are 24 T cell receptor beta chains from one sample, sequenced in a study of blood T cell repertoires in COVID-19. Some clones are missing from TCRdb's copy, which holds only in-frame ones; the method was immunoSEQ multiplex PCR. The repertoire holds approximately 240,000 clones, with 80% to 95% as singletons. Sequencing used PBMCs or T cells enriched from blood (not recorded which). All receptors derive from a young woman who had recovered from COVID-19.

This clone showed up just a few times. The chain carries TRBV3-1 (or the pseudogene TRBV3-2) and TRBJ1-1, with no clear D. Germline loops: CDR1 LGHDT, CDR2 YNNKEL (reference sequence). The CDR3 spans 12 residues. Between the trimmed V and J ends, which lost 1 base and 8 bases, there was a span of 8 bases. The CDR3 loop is CASSQVGSEAFF. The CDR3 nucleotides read TGTGCCAGCAGCCAAGTGGGCTCGGAAGCTTTCTTT.

Here the CDR3 DNA reads TGTGCCACTAAAACGACAGGGGAAGGCTATGGCTACACCTTC. Translation: CATKTTGEGYGYTF. V gene TRBV19 combines with J gene TRBJ1-2, with 8 bases that match TRBD1. CDR3 length: 14 amino acids. The junction had 11 bases not matched to a gene; V was cut back by 10 bases and J by 4 bases. Germline assignment: CDR1 LNHDA and CDR2 SQIVND (reference sequence).

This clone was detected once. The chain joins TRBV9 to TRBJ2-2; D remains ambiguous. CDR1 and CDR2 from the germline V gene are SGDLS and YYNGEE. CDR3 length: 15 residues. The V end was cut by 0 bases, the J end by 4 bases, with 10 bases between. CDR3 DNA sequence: TGTGCCAGCAGCGTAGGAACCCCGGGCACCGGGGAGCTGTTTTTT. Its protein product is CASSVGTPGTGELFF. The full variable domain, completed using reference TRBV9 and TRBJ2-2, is DSGVTQTPKHLITATGQRVTLRCSPRSGDLSVYWYQQSLDQGLQFLIQYYNGEERAKGNILERFSAQQFPDLHSELNLSSLELGDSALYFCASSVGTPGTGELFFGEGSRLTVL.

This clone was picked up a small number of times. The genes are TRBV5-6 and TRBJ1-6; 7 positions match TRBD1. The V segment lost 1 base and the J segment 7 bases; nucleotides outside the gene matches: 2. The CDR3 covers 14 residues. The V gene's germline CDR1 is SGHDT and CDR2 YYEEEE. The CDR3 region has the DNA TGTGCCAGCAGCTTGTGGGACAGCAATTCACCCCTCCACTTT. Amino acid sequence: CASSLWDSNSPLHF. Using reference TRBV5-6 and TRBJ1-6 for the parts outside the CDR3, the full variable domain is DAGVTQSPTHLIKTRGQQVTLRCSPKSGHDTVSWYQQALGQGPQFIFQYYEEEERQRGNFPDRFSGHQFPNYSSELNVNALLLGDSALYLCASSLWDSNSPLHFGNGTRLTVT.

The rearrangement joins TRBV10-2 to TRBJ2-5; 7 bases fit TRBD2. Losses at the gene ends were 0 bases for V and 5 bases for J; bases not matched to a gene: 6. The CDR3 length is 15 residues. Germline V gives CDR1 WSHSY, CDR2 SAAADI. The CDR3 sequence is CASSESLAAVETQYF. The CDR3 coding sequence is TGCGCCAGCAGTGAGTCTCTAGCGGCAGTGGAGACCCAGTACTTC.

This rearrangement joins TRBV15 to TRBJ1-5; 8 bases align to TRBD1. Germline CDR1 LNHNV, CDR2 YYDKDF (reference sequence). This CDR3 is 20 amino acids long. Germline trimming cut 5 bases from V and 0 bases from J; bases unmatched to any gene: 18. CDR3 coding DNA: TGTGCCACCAGCCCCCGAGGGGGGGACAGGCTTACTCGTAGCAATCAGCCCCAGCATTTT. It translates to CATSPRGGDRLTRSNQPQHF.

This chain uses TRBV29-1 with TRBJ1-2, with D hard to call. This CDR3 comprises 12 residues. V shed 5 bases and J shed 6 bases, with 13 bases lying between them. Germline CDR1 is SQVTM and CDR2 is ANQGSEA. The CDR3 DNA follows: TGCAGCGTTCAAGCACGGGAAGATGGCTACACCTTC. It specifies CSVQAREDGYTF.

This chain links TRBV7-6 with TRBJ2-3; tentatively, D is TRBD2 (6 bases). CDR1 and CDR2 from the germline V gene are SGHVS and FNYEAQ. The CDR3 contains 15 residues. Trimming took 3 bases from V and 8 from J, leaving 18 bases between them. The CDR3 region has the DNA TGTGCCAGCAGCTTGGGGGGAGGCCTCGCGGGTACGCAGTATTTT. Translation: CASSLGGGLAGTQYF.

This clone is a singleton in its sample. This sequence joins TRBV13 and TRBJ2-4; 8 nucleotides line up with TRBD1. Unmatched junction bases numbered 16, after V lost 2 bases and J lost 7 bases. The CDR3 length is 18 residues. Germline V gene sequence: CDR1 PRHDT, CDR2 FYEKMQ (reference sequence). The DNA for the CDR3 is TGTGCCAGCAGCTTAAACCAGGGGGCAGTTGGCGGCGCCAACATTCAGTACTTC. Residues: CASSLNQGAVGGANIQYF. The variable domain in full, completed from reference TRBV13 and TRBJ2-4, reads AAGVIQSPRHLIKEKRETATLKCYPIPRHDTVYWYQQGPGQDPQFLISFYEKMQSDKGSIPDRFSAQQFSDYHSELNMSSLELGDSALYFCASSLNQGAVGGANIQYFGAGTRLSVL.

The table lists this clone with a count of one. CDR3 in amino acids: CASSQEGTGEVHF. The CDR3 DNA is TGTGCCAGCAGCCAAGAAGGGACAGGGGAGGTCCACTTT. This chain links TRBV3-1 (or the pseudogene TRBV3-2) with TRBJ1-6, with 10 bases matching TRBD1. Germline CDR1 is LGHDT and CDR2 is YNNKEL (reference sequence). With V trimmed by 0 bases and J by 17 bases, 4 bases remained unmatched. The CDR3 is made up of 13 amino acids.

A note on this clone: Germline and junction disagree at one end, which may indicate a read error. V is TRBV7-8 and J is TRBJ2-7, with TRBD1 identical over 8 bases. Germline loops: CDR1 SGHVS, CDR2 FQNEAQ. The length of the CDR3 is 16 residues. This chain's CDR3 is CASSIAAATGDYEQYF. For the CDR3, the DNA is TGTGCCAGCAGCATAGCCGCCGCGACAGGGGATTACGAGCAGTACTTC.

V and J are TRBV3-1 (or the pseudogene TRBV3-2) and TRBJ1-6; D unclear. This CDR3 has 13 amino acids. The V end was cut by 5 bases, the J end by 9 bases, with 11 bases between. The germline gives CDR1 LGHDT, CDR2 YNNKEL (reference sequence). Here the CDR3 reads CASSSFPVSPLHF. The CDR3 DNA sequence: TGTGCCAGCAGCTCTTTCCCCGTTTCACCCCTCCACTTT.

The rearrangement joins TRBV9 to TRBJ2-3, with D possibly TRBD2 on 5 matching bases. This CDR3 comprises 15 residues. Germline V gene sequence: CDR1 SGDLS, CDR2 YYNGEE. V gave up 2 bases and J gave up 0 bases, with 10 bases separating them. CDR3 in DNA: TGTGCCAGCAGCGTTGAGGGAGTCAGCACAGATACGCAGTATTTT. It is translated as CASSVEGVSTDTQYF.

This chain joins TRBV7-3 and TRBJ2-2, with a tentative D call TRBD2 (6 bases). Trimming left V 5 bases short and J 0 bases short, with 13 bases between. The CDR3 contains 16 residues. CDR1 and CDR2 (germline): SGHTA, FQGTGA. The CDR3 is CASSPGTPANTGELFF. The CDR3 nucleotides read TGTGCCAGCAGCCCCGGGACTCCCGCGAACACCGGGGAGCTGTTTTTT.

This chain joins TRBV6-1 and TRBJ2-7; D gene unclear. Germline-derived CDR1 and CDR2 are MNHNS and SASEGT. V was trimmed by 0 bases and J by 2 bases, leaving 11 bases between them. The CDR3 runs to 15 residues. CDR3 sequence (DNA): TGTGCCAGCAGTGAAGCGTGGAGAGCCACCTACGAGCAGTACTTC. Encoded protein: CASSEAWRATYEQYF.

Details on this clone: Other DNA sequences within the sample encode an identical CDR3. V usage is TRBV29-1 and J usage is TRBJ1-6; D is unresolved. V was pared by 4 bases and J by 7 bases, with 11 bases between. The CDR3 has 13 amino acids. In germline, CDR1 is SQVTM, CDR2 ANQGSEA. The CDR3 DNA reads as TGCAGCGTTGCCGAGGGAGGAAATTCACCCCTCCACTTT. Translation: CSVAEGGNSPLHF.

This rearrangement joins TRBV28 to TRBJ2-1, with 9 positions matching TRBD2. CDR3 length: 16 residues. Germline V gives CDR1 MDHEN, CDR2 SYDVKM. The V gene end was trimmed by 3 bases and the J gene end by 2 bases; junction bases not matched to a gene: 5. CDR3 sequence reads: CASSLLTSGTYNEQFF. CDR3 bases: TGTGCCAGCAGTTTGCTGACTAGCGGAACCTACAATGAGCAGTTCTTC.

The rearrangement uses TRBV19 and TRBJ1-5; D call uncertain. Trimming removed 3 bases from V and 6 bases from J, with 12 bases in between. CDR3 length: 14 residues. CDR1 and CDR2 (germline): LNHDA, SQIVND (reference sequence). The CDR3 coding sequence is TGTGCCAGTAGTATGGGCACGGAAACTCAGCCCCAGCATTTT. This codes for CASSMGTETQPQHF.

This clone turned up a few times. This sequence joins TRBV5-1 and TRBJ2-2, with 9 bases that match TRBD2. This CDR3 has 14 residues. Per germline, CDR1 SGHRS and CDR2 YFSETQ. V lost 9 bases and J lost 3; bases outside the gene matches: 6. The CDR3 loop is CATNSGRDTGELFF. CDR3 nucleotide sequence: TGCGCCACCAATAGCGGGAGAGACACCGGGGAGCTGTTTTTT.

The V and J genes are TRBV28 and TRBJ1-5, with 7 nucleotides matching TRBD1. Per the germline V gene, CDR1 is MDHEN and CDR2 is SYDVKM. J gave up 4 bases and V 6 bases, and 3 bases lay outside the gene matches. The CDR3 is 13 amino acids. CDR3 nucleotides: TGTGCCAGCAGGTGGGACAGTAATCAGCCCCAGCATTTT. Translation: CASRWDSNQPQHF.

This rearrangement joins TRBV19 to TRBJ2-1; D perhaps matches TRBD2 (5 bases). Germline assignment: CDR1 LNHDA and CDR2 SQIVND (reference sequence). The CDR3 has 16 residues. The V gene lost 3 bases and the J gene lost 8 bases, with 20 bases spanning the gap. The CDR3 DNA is TGTGCCAGTAGTATCGGAGGCCTTCCGGGGAGCGATGAGCAGTTCTTC. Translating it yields CASSIGGLPGSDEQFF.

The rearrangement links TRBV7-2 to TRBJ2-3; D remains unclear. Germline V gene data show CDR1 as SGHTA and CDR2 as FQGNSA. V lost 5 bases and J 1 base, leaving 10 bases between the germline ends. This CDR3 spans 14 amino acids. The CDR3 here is CASSPVSGTDTQYF. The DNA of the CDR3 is TGTGCCAGCAGCCCTGTCTCGGGCACAGATACGCAGTATTTT.

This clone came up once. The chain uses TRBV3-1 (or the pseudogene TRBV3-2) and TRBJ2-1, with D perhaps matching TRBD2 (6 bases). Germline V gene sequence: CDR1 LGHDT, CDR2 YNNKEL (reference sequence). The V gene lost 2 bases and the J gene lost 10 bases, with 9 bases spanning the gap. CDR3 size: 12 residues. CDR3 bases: TGTGCCAGCAGCCAAAGACTAGGGGAGCAGTTCTTC. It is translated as CASSQRLGEQFF.

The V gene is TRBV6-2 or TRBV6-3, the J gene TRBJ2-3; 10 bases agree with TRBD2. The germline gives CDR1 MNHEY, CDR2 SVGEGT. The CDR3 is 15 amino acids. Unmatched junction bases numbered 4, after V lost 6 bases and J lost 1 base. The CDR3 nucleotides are TGTGCCAGCAGCCCCACTAGCGGGGGCACAGATACGCAGTATTTT. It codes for CASSPTSGGTDTQYF.